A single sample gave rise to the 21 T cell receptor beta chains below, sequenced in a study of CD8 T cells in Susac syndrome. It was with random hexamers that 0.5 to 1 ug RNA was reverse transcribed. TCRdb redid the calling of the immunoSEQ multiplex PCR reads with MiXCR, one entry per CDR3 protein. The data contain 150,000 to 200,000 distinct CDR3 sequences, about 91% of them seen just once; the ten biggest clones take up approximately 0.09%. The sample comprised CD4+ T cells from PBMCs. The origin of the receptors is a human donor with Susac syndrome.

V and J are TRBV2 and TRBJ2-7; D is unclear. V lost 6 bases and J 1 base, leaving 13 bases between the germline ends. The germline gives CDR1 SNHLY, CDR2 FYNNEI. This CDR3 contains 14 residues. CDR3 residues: CASRRIYNSYEQYF. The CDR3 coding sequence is TGTGCCAGCAGGAGGATTTACAATTCCTACGAGCAGTACTTC.

CDR3 sequence reads: CASSLTGGRETQYF. CDR3 nucleotide sequence: TGTGCCAGCAGTCTGACAGGGGGCCGGGAGACCCAGTACTTC. V usage is TRBV12-3 or TRBV12-4 and J usage is TRBJ2-5, with 10 positions matching TRBD1. With V trimmed by 5 bases and J by 5 bases, 5 bases remained unmatched. CDR3 length: 14 residues.

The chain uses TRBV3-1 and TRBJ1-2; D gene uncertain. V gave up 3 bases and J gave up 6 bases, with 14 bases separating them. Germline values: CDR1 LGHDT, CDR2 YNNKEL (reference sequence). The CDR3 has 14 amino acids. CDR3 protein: CASSHLDGRNGYTF. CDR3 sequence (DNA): TGTGCCAGCAGCCACCTCGACGGACGAAATGGCTACACCTTC.

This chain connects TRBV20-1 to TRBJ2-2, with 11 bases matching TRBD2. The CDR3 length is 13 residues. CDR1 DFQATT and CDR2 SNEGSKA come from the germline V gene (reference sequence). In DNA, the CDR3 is TGCGCCCCTAGCGGGAGGAGCACCGGGGAGCTGTTTTTT. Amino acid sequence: CAPSGRSTGELFF.

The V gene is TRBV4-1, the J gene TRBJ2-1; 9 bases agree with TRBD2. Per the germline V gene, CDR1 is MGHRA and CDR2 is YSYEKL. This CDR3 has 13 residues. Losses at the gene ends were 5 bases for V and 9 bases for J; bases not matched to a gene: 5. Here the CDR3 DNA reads TGCGCCAGCAGCACATGGACTAGCGCTGAGCAGTTCTTC. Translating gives CASSTWTSAEQFF.

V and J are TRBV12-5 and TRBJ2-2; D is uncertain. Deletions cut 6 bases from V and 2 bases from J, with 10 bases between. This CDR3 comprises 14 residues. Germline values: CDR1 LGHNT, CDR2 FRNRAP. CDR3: CASGVGPNTGELFF. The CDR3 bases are TGTGCTAGTGGGGTTGGGCCCAACACCGGGGAGCTGTTTTTT.

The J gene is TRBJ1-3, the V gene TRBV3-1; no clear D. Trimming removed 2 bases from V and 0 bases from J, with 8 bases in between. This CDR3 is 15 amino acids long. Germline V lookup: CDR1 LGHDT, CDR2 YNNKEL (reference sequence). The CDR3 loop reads CASSQSLSSGNTIYF. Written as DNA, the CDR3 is TGTGCCAGCAGCCAAAGTCTCAGCTCTGGAAACACCATATATTTT.

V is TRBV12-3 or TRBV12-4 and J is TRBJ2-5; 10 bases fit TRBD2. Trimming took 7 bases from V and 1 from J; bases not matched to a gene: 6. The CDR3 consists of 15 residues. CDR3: CASTRTSGGQETQYF. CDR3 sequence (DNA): TGTGCCAGCACCCGGACTAGCGGAGGCCAAGAGACCCAGTACTTC.

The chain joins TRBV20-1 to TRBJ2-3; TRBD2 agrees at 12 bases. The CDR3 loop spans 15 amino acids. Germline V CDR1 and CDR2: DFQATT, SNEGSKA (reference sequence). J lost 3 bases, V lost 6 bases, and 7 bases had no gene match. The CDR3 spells CSALRTSGKTDTQYF. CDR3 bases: TGCAGTGCCCTTAGGACTAGCGGGAAAACAGATACGCAGTATTTT.

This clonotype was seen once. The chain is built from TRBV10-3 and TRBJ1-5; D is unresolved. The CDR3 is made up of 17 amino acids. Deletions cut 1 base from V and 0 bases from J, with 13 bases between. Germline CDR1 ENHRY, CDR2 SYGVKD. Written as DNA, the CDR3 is TGTGCCATCAGTGAGTACCCGGTTGGAAATAGCAATCAGCCCCAGCATTTT. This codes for CAISEYPVGNSNQPQHF.

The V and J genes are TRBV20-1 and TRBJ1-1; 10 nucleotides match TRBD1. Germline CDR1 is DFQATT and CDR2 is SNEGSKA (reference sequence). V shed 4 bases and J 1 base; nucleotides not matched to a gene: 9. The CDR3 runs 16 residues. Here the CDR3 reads CSAKPGQGFRNTEAFF. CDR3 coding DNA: TGCAGTGCTAAACCGGGACAGGGGTTCAGGAACACTGAAGCTTTCTTT.

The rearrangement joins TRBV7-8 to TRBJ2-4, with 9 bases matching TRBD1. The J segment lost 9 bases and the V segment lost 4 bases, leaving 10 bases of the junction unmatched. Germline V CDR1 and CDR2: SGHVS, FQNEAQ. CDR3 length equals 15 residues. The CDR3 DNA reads TGTGCCAGCAGCTCTAGTTGGGACAGGGCCGGCATTCAGTACTTC. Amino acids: CASSSSWDRAGIQYF.

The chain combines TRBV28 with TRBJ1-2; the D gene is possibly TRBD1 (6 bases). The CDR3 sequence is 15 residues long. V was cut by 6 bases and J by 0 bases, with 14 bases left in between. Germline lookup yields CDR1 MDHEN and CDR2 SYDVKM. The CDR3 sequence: CASRLGQTANYGYTF. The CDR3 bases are TGTGCCAGCAGGCTCGGACAGACAGCTAACTATGGCTACACCTTC.

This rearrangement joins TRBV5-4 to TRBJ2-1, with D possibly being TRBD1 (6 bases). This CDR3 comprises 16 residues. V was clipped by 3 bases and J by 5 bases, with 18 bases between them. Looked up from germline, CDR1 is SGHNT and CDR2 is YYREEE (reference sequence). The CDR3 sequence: CASSSSTGLSHNEQFF. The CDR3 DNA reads TGTGCCAGCAGCTCGAGTACAGGGCTTTCCCACAATGAGCAGTTCTTC. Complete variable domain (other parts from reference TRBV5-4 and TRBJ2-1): ETGVTQSPTHLIKTRGQQVTLRCSSQSGHNTVSWYQQALGQGPQFIFQYYREEENGRGNFPPRFSGLQFPNYSSELNVNALELDDSALYLCASSSSTGLSHNEQFFGPGTRLTVL.

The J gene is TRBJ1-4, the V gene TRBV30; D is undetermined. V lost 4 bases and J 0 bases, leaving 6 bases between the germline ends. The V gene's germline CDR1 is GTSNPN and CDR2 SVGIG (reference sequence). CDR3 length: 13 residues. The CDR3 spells CAWKDATNEKLFF. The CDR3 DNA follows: TGTGCCTGGAAAGATGCAACTAATGAAAAACTGTTTTTT.

CDR3 sequence (DNA): TGTGCCAGCAGCGTAGTTCGGTGCCCAGATACGCAGTATTTT. Residues: CASSVVRCPDTQYF. V is TRBV9 and J is TRBJ2-3; no clear D. The germline gives CDR1 SGDLS, CDR2 YYNGEE. CDR3 length: 14 amino acids. V dropped 0 bases and J dropped 4 bases, with 9 bases sitting between them.

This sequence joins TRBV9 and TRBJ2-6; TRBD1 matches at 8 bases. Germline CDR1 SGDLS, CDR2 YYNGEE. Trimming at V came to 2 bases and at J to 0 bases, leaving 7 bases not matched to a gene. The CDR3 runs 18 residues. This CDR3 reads CASSVQTGALSGANVLTF. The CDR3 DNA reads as TGTGCCAGCAGCGTTCAGACAGGGGCCCTCTCTGGGGCCAACGTCCTGACTTTC.

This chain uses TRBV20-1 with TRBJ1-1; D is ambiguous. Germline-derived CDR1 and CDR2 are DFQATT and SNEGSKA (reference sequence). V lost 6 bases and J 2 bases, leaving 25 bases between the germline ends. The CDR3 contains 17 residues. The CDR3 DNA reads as TGCAGTGCATACCCAGCTTCTAGCAGTCAAATAAACACTGAAGCTTTCTTT. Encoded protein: CSAYPASSSQINTEAFF.

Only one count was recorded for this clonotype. CDR3 sequence: CSARGVGNTIYF. As DNA, the CDR3 is TGCAGTGCTAGGGGAGTAGGAAACACCATATATTTT. The chain has TRBV20-1 and TRBJ1-3; D remains unclear. V lost 3 bases to trimming and J lost 4 bases, with 7 bases between them. CDR3 size: 12 residues. In germline, CDR1 is DFQATT, CDR2 SNEGSKA (reference sequence).

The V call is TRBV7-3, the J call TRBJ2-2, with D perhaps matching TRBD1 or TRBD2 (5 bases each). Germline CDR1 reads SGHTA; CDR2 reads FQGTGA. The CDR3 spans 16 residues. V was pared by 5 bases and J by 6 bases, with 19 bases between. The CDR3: CASSISRDPGSGELFF. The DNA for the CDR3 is TGTGCCAGCAGCATAAGCCGGGACCCCGGGTCCGGGGAGCTGTTTTTT.

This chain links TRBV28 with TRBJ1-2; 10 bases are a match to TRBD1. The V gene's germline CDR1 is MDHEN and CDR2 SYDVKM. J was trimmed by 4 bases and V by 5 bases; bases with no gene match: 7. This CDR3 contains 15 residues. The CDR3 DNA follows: TGTGCCAGCAGTGCCTCGGGACAGGGGTTCTATGGCTACACCTTC. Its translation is CASSASGQGFYGYTF.